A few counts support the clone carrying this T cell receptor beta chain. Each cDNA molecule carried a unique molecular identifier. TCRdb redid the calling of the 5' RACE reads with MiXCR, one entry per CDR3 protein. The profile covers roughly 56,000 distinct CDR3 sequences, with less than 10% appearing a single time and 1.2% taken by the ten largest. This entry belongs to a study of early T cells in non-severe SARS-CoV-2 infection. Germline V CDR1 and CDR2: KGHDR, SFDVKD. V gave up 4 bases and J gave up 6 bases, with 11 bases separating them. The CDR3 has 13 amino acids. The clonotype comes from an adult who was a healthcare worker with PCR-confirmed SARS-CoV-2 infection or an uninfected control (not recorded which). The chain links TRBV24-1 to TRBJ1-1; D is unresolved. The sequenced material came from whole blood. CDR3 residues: CATSDLRHPEAFF. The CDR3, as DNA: TGTGCCACCAGTGACCTAAGGCATCCTGAAGCTTTCTTT.